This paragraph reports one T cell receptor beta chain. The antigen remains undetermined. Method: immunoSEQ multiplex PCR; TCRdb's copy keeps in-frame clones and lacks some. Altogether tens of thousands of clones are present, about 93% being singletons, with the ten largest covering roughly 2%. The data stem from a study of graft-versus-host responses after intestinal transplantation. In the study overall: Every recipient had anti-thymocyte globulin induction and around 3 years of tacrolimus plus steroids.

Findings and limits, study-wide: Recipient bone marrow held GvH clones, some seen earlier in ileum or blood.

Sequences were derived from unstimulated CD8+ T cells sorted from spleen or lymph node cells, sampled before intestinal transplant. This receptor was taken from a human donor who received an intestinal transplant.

The CDR3 is CASSLAQGAKGDEQYF. The CDR3 DNA reads TGTGCCAGCAGCTTAGCGCAGGGGGCCAAGGGCGACGAGCAGTACTTC. The chain links TRBV7-9 to TRBJ2-7, with TRBD1 matching 8 bases. Germline-derived CDR1 and CDR2 are SEHNR and FQNEAQ (reference sequence). CDR3 size: 16 residues. V shed 0 bases, J shed 5 bases, and the junction held 9 bases outside the gene matches.